The 20 T cell receptor beta chains presented below share a single source sample, sequenced in a study of post-analysis software for immune sequencing data. Study findings and constraints: The study found TRBV5-6, TRBV5-1 and TRBV20-1 among roughly 5 TRBV segments more frequent in patients than controls.

Antigens for these TCRs are unknown. Unique molecular identifiers featured in each of the TCR beta cDNA libraries. MiXCR was run by TCRdb on the PCR reads, yielding one entry per CDR3 protein. The repertoire consists of about 430,000 distinct CDR3 sequences, with approximately 42% occurring once and the leading ten covering around 8%. Material for sequencing was blood. The source of these receptors is a girl aged 2 to 9 with multiple sclerosis.

The rearrangement links TRBV20-1 to TRBJ2-3; 16 nucleotides line up with TRBD2. The CDR3 is 17 amino acids. The V gene end was trimmed by 4 bases and the J gene end by 0 bases; junction bases not matched to a gene: 4. Germline V gene sequence: CDR1 DFQATT, CDR2 SNEGSKA (reference sequence). CDR3 residues: CSATGLAGGISTDTQYF. For the CDR3, the DNA is TGCAGTGCTACGGGACTAGCGGGAGGGATTAGCACAGATACGCAGTATTTT.

The rearrangement joins TRBV28 to TRBJ2-3, with 10 bases lining up with TRBD1. Germline assignment: CDR1 MDHEN and CDR2 SYDVKM. CDR3 length: 19 amino acids. V was clipped by 4 bases and J by 1 base; unmatched bases: 14. The CDR3 coding sequence is TGTGCCAGCAGTTCGACAGGGGGCAGTTTTGTATCCGGCACAGATACGCAGTATTTT. Protein: CASSSTGGSFVSGTDTQYF.

The gene calls are TRBV6-2 or TRBV6-3 and TRBJ2-7, with D possibly being TRBD2 (5 bases). CDR3 length equals 14 residues. The V end lost 7 bases, the J end lost 5 bases, and 18 bases lay between the germline ends. Germline loops: CDR1 MNHEY, CDR2 SVGEGT. The CDR3 protein is CASTLLGGLDEQYF. The CDR3, as DNA: TGTGCCAGCACCTTGCTAGGAGGACTCGACGAGCAGTACTTC.

This clonotype was counted only a few times. DNA for the CDR3: TGCGCCAGCAGTTCAGATACGCAGTATTTT. Its translation: CASSSDTQYF. The genes are TRBV10-2 and TRBJ2-3; D call uncertain. The V gene lost 5 bases and the J gene lost 4 bases, with 1 base spanning the gap. CDR1 is WSHSY and CDR2 is SAAADI in the germline V gene. CDR3 length: 10 residues.

The chain is built from TRBV4-1 and TRBJ2-1; 8 bases align to TRBD1. This CDR3 has 15 residues. Germline V lookup: CDR1 MGHRA, CDR2 YSYEKL. V lost 4 bases, J lost 7 bases, and 9 bases stayed unmatched. DNA for the CDR3: TGCGCCAGCAGCCCGGCCTCCAGGGGGCGGAATGAGCAGTTCTTC. It yields the protein CASSPASRGRNEQFF.

The V and J genes are TRBV12-3 or TRBV12-4 and TRBJ1-6; D may be TRBD1 (5 bases). Trimming shortened V by 7 bases and J by 0 bases, and 10 bases separated the two germline ends. CDR3 length: 15 residues. In nucleotides, the CDR3 is TGTGCCAGCAAAGGGGAAAGCTCCTATAATTCACCCCTCCACTTT. Amino acids: CASKGESSYNSPLHF.

This chain joins TRBV2 and TRBJ2-3, with D uncertain. Trimming removed 6 bases from V and 4 bases from J, with 8 bases in between. The CDR3 extends over 12 amino acids. From germline, CDR1 is SNHLY and CDR2 FYNNEI. The CDR3 is CASRADADTQYF. DNA for the CDR3: TGTGCCAGCAGGGCGGATGCAGATACGCAGTATTTT.

This clonotype was found a few times. The rearrangement links TRBV7-6 to TRBJ2-3; perhaps D is TRBD1 or TRBD2 (6 bases each). Germline lookup yields CDR1 SGHVS and CDR2 FNYEAQ. V lost 11 bases, J lost 0 bases, and 21 bases lay in between. The CDR3 consists of 16 residues. This chain's CDR3 is CASKGGPRTSTDTQYF. The CDR3 bases are TGTGCCTCCAAAGGGGGGCCCCGGACTAGCACAGATACGCAGTATTTT.

J is TRBJ2-5 and V is TRBV29-1; D possibly corresponds to TRBD1 (6 bases). Germline CDR1 is SQVTM and CDR2 is ANQGSEA. The CDR3 has 12 residues. V shed 5 bases and J shed 5 bases, with 12 bases lying between them. CDR3 in DNA: TGCAGCGTTAAGGGGGTCATGGAGACCCAGTACTTC. Translated, it gives CSVKGVMETQYF.

J is TRBJ2-7 and V is TRBV28, with 7 bases lining up with TRBD2. With the DNA end fitting TRBJ2-5 better, the J assignment may be wrong. The germline gives CDR1 MDHEN, CDR2 SYDVKM. The CDR3 runs 16 residues. The CDR3 is CASGSGGRRTEETQYF. For the CDR3, the DNA is TGTGCCAGCGGGTCGGGAGGCAGGCGAACCGAGGAGACCCAGTACTTC.

The sample holds a few counts of this clonotype. The chain has TRBV7-2 and TRBJ2-3; D gene unclear. V lost 4 bases and J 6 bases, leaving 11 bases between the germline ends. CDR1 and CDR2 from the germline V gene are SGHTA and FQGNSA. The CDR3 loop spans 13 amino acids. This CDR3 reads CASSSLRRDTQYF. The CDR3 region has the DNA TGTGCCAGCAGCTCGCTTCGGCGGGATACGCAGTATTTT.

As regards this clonotype: The germline gene is not matched at one end of the junction; a read error may be the cause. The chain has TRBV7-3 and TRBJ2-7, with 8 bases matching TRBD2. The CDR3 runs 15 residues. Per germline, CDR1 SGHTA and CDR2 FQGTGA. CDR3 sequence reads: CAGSLMGLESYEQYF. Written as DNA, the CDR3 is TGTGCCGGCAGCTTAATGGGACTAGAATCCTACGAGCAGTACTTC.

This chain links TRBV12-3 or TRBV12-4 with TRBJ2-5, with D hard to call. The ends were cut back, 2 bases at V and 10 bases at J, with 8 bases in the middle. This CDR3 spans 11 amino acids. The CDR3 sequence is CASSLKASQYF. In DNA, the CDR3 is TGTGCCAGCAGTTTAAAGGCCAGCCAGTACTTC.

V is TRBV19 and J is TRBJ2-7, with a weak D call TRBD2 (5 bases). V was pared by 6 bases and J by 3 bases, with 18 bases between. CDR3 size: 15 residues. Germline V gene data show CDR1 as LNHDA and CDR2 as SQIVND (reference sequence). The CDR3 DNA is TGTGCCAGTAGCCTTGGGAGCCCTAAGATCTACGAGCAGTACTTC. It specifies CASSLGSPKIYEQYF. Combining the CDR3 with reference TRBV19 and TRBJ2-7 gives the whole variable domain DGGITQSPKYLFRKEGQNVTLSCEQNLNHDAMYWYRQDPGQGLRLIYYSQIVNDFQKGDIAEGYSVSREKKESFPLTVTSAQKNPTAFYLCASSLGSPKIYEQYFGPGTRLTVT.

The rearrangement joins TRBV5-1 to TRBJ2-1; 7 bases line up with TRBD2. This CDR3 has 13 residues. Germline V gene data show CDR1 as SGHRS and CDR2 as YFSETQ. Losses at the gene ends were 3 bases for V and 9 bases for J; bases not matched to a gene: 6. The CDR3 DNA follows: TGCGCCAGCAGCTGGGGGGGGAGTAGTGAGCAGTTCTTC. Residues: CASSWGGSSEQFF. Looking up the rest from reference TRBV5-1 and TRBJ2-1 gives the full variable domain: KAGVTQTPRYLIKTRGQQVTLSCSPISGHRSVSWYQQTPGQGLQFLFEYFSETQRNKGNFPGRFSGRQFSNSRSEMNVSTLELGDSALYLCASSWGGSSEQFFGPGTRLTVL.

J is TRBJ1-2 and V is TRBV5-6; unclear D gene. Germline CDR1 is SGHDT and CDR2 is YYEEEE. V gave up 0 bases and J gave up 2 bases, with 8 bases separating them. The CDR3 loop spans 14 amino acids. CDR3 protein: CASSLVDLNYGYTF. The CDR3 nucleotides are TGTGCCAGCAGCTTGGTGGACCTAAACTATGGCTACACCTTC.

This clonotype appeared a few times. CDR3 region: CASSLAGTSASYEQYF. CDR3 DNA sequence: TGCGCCAGCAGCTTGGCCGGGACTAGCGCCTCCTACGAGCAGTACTTC. V is TRBV5-1 and J is TRBJ2-7; 10 bases line up with TRBD2. This CDR3 spans 16 amino acids. Germline V gene lookup returns CDR1 SGHRS and CDR2 YFSETQ. V lost 0 bases and J lost 0; bases outside the gene matches: 3. The full variable domain, with the rest looked up from reference TRBV5-1 and TRBJ2-7, is KAGVTQTPRYLIKTRGQQVTLSCSPISGHRSVSWYQQTPGQGLQFLFEYFSETQRNKGNFPGRFSGRQFSNSRSEMNVSTLELGDSALYLCASSLAGTSASYEQYFGPGTRLTVT.

The table lists this clonotype with a few counts. The rearrangement uses TRBV4-2 and TRBJ2-7; tentatively, D is TRBD1 or TRBD2 (5 bases each). The CDR3 runs 18 residues. Germline V gene lookup returns CDR1 LGHNA and CDR2 YNFKEQ. The ends were cut back, 0 bases at V and 4 bases at J, with 22 bases in the middle. CDR3 DNA sequence: TGTGCCAGCAGCCAAGAGTACCCATTAGCAGTGGGGGATTACGAGCAGTACTTC. Translating it yields CASSQEYPLAVGDYEQYF.

For the CDR3, the DNA is TGCAGTGCTAGAACAGGGGGGAATCAGCCCCAGCATTTT. It codes for CSARTGGNQPQHF. The gene calls are TRBV20-1 and TRBJ1-5; 8 nucleotides align to TRBD1. The junction had 1 base not matched to a gene; V was cut back by 2 bases and J by 4 bases. CDR3 size: 13 residues. The germline V gene encodes CDR1 DFQATT and CDR2 SNEGSKA (reference sequence).

A few counts support this clonotype. The gene calls are TRBV20-1 and TRBJ2-7, with D unresolved. The ends were cut back, 0 bases at V and 2 bases at J, with 14 bases in the middle. CDR1 and CDR2 (germline): DFQATT, SNEGSKA (reference sequence). The length of the CDR3 is 15 residues. CDR3 sequence (DNA): TGCAGTGCTAGAGATCCATCGGCCACAGCCTACGAGCAGTACTTC. Translated, it gives CSARDPSATAYEQYF.